Shown below are 2 T cell receptor beta chains from a single sample sequenced in a study of OX40 agonist ivuxolimab in advanced cancers. Some clones are missing from TCRdb's copy, which holds only in-frame ones; the method was immunoSEQ multiplex PCR. Of 40,000 to 55,000 clones in the sample, 80% to 85% were seen once. Here the sequenced sample was CD4+ or CD8+ T cells sorted from blood, taken in a trial of the OX40 agonist ivuxolimab. These receptor sequences come from an adult with an advanced solid tumor such as melanoma, head and neck, liver or kidney cancer.

This clone was counted between two and nine times. This chain links TRBV7-3 with TRBJ2-2; the match to TRBD2 covers 7 bases. With V trimmed by 1 base and J by 9 bases, 8 bases remained unmatched. The CDR3 consists of 15 residues. The germline V gene has CDR1 SGHTA and CDR2 FQGTGA. Written as DNA, the CDR3 is TGTGCCAGCAGCTTAATGCTAGGCGGGAGCAGGGAGCTGTTTTTT. Residues: CASSLMLGGSRELFF.

The genes are TRBV10-3 and TRBJ2-7, with 7 bases identical to TRBD1. The germline CDR1 and CDR2 sequences are ENHRY and SYGVKD. V was clipped by 10 bases and J by 3 bases; unmatched bases: 15. The CDR3 runs 15 residues. CDR3 amino acids: CASSETTGLVYEQYF. In nucleotides, the CDR3 is TGTGCCAGCAGCGAAACGACAGGGTTGGTCTACGAGCAGTACTTC.